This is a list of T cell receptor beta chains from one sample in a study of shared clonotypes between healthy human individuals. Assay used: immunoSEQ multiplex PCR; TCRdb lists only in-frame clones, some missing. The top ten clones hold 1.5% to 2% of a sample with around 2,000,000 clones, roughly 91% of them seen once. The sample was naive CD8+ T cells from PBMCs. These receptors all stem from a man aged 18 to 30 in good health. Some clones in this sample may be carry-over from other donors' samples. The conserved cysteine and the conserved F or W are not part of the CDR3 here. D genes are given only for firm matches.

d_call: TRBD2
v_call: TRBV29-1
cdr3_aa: SVGSGRVTDTQY

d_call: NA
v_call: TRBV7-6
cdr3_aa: ASSFLSQRTTYNEQF

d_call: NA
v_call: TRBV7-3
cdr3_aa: ASSLNGAGDNVLT

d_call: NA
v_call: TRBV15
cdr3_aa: ATSRDQKTELSYEQY

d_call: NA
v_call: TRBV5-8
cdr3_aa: ASRSGRAEGQF

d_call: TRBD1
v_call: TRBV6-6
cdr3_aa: ASRGDRGHNQPQH

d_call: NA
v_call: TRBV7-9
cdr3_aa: ASSSGPGGVGYT

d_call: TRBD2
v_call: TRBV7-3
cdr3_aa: ASSLTSGISETQY

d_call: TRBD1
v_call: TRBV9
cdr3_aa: ASSRQGQRLNDNEQF

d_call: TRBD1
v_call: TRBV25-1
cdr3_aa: ASQIDRGSGYT

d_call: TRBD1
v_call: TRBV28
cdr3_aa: ASRKTGTGPGEAF

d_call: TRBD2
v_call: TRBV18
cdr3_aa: ASTGTSGSPTKF

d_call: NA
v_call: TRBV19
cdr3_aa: ASRGFEEVNTEAF

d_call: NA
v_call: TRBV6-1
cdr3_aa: ASSEQTTNEKLF

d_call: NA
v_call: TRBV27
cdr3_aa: ASSLDTYNEQF

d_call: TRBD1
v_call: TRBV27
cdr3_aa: ASSATGGQETQY

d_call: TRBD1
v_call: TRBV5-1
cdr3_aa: ASSPPPSTGPEQY

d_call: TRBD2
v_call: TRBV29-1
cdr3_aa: SVGIAGGPYSAGL

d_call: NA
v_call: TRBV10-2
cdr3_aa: ASAPRRAYNEQF

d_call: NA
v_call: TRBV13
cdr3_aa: ASSLDRNPYEQY

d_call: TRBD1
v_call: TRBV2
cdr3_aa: ASSGDRGRTQPQH

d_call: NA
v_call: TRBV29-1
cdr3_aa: SVAVGTEAF

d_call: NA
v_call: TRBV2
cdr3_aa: ASMGAGELF

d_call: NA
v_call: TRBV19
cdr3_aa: ASSILGTRTEAF

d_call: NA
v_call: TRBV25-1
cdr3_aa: ASSDKRRSAYNEQF

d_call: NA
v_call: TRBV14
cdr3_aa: ASSQDPLMIFTDTQY

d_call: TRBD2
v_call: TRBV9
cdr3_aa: ASSPALAGNVHEQF

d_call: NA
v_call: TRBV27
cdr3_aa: ASSRSDIFYNEQF

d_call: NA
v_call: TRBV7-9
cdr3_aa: ASSFIYNEQF

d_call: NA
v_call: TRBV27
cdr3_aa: ASSFGGSHTGELF

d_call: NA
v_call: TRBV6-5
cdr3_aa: ASSYQSGGFGYT

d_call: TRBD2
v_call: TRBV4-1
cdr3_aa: ASSRADLAGGFYEQY

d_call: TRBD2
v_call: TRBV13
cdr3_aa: ASSFVGASGRTHEQF

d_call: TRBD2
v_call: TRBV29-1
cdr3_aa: SGTTSGKAYNEQF

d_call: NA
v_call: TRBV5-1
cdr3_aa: ASRPLRALHYGYT

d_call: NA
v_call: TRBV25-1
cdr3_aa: ASSISAGDTQY

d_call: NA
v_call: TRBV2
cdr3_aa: ASSEAPDMSRGYT

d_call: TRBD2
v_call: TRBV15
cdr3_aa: ATKLAGNNEQF

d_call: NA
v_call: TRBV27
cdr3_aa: ASRDFLYEQY

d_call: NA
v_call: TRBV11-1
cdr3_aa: ASSYGGRLPF

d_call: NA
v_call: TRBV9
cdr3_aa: ASSNNLDSHLAYGYT

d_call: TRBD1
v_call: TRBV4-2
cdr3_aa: ASSQDLGQGRNIQY

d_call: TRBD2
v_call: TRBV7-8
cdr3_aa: ASSASGRSYNEQF